The clone carrying this T cell receptor (beta chain) was counted a few times. Extraction of total RNA produced a minimum of 5.5 micrograms from each sample. Combining a sample-barcoded 5' primer with a J-beta primer mix, a second PCR ran for roughly 6 to 12 cycles. The study obtained at least 2.5 million CDR3-containing paired-end reads from every sample. TCRdb processed the 5' RACE reads anew with MiXCR; each CDR3 protein has one entry. The sample consists of 850,000 to 1,000,000 distinct CDR3 sequences, 51% of them appearing once. The data derive from a study of blood T cells in healthy people across ages. Sequencing used blood. The receptor was isolated from a woman aged 55-75 years in good health.

The CDR3 DNA reads as TGTGCCATCACCCCCAGGGAGGAGGACGAGCAGTACTTC. This encodes CAITPREEDEQYF. The chain combines TRBV10-3 with TRBJ2-7; D perhaps matches TRBD2 (6 bases). V was pared by 7 bases and J by 5 bases, with 15 bases between. This CDR3 has 13 amino acids. The germline gives CDR1 ENHRY, CDR2 SYGVKD.